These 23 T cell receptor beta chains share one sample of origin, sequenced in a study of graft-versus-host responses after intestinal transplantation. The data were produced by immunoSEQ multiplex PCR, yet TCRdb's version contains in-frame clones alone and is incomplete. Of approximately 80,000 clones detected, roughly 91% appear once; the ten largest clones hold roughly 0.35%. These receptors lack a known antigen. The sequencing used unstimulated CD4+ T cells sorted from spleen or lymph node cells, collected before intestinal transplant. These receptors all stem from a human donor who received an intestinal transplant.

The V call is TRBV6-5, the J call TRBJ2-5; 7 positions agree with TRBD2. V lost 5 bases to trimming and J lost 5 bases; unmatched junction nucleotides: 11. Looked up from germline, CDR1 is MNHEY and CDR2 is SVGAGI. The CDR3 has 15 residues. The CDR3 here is CASSPVWGGRETQYF. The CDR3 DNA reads TGTGCCAGCAGTCCCGTTTGGGGGGGACGCGAGACCCAGTACTTC.

CDR3 region: CSASQGAQYF. As DNA, the CDR3 is TGCAGTGCTTCACAGGGGGCCCAGTACTTC. V and J are TRBV20-1 and TRBJ2-5; 8 bases fit TRBD1. CDR1 DFQATT and CDR2 SNEGSKA come from the germline V gene (reference sequence). V was pared by 5 bases and J by 9 bases, with 2 bases of the junction left unmatched. This CDR3 contains 10 residues.

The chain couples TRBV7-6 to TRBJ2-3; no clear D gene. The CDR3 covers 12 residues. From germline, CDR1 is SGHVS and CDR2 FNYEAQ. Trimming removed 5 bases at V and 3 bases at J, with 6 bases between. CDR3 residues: CASSPRTDTQYF. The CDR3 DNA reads TGTGCCAGCAGCCCTAGGACAGATACGCAGTATTTT.

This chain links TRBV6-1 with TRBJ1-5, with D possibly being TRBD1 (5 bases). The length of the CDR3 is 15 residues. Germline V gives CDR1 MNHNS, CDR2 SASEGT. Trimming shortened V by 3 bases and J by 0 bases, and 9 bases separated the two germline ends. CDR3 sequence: CASSETDFSNQPQHF. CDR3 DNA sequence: TGTGCCAGCAGTGAGACAGACTTTAGCAATCAGCCCCAGCATTTT.

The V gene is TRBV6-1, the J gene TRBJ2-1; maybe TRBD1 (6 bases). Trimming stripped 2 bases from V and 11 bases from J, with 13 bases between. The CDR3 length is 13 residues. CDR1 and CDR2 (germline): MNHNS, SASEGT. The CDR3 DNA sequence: TGTGCCAGCAGTGAACGCCAGGGGAGTCAGCAGTTCTTC. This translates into CASSERQGSQQFF.

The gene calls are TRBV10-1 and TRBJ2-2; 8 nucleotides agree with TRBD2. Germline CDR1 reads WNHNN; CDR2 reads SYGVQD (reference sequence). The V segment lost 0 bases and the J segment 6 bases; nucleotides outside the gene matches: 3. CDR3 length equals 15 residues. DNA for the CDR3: TGCGCCAGCAGTGAGTCGAAAGCGGGAGCCGGGGAGCTGTTTTTT. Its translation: CASSESKAGAGELFF.

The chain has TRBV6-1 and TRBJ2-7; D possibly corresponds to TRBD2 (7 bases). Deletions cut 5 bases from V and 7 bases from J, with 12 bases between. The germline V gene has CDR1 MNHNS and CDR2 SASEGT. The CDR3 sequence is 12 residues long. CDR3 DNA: TGTGCCAGCAGTTTAGGGGGAGGGGAGCAGTACTTC. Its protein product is CASSLGGGEQYF.

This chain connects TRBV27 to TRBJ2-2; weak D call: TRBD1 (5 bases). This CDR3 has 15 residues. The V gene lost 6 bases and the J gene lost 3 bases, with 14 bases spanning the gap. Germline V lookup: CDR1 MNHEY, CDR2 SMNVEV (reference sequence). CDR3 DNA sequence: TGTGCCAGCAGGTCGCAGGGTTGGGACACCGGGGAGCTGTTTTTT. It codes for CASRSQGWDTGELFF.

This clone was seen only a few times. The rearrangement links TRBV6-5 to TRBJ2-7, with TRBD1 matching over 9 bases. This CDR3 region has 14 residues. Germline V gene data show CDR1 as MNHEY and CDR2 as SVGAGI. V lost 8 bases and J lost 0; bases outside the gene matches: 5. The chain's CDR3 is CASARDRASYEQYF. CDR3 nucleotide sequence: TGTGCCAGCGCCCGGGACAGGGCCTCCTACGAGCAGTACTTC.

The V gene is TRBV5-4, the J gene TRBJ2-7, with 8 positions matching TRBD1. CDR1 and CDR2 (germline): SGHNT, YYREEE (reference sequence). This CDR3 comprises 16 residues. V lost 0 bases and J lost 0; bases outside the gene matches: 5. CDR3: CASSLGGTGGSYEQYF. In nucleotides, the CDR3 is TGTGCCAGCAGCTTGGGCGGGACAGGAGGCTCCTACGAGCAGTACTTC.

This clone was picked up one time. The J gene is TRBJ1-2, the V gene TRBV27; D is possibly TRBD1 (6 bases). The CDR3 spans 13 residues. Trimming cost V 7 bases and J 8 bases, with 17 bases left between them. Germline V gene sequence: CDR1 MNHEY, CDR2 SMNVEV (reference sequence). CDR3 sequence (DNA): TGTGCCAGCAAGTTTAGGGGGGGAAGCGGCTACACCTTC. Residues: CASKFRGGSGYTF.

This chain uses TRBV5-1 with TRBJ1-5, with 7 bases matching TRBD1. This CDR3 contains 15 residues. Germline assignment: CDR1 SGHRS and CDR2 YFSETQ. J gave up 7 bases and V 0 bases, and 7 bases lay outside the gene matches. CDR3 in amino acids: CASSLVGGAGQPQHF. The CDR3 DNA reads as TGCGCCAGCAGCTTGGTAGGGGGCGCAGGGCAGCCCCAGCATTTT.

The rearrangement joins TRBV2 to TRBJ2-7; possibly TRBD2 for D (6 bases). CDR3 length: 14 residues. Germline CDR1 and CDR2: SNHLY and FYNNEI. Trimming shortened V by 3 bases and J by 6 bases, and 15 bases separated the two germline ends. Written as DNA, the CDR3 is TGTGCCAGCAGTGATATGTGGGGCGGGGTCGAGCAGTACTTC. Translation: CASSDMWGGVEQYF.

The DNA for the CDR3 is TGTGCCAGCAGCCCGCGAATGGGACTAGCGGACAATGAGCAGTTCTTC. Translated: CASSPRMGLADNEQFF. The V gene is TRBV7-6, the J gene TRBJ2-1; TRBD2 agrees at 11 bases. This CDR3 spans 16 amino acids. Trimming took 5 bases from V and 5 from J; bases not matched to a gene: 8. Germline lookup yields CDR1 SGHVS and CDR2 FNYEAQ.

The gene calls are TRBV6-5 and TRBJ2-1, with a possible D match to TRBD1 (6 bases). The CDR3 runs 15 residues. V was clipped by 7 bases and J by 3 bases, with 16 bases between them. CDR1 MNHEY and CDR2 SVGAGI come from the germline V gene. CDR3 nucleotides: TGTGCCAGCACCCCGACAGGATCCCACTACAATGAGCAGTTCTTC. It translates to CASTPTGSHYNEQFF.

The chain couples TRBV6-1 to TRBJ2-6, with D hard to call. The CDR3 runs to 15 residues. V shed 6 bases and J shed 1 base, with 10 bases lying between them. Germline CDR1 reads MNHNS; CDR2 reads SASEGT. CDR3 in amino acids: CASRPSRSGANVLTF. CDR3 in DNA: TGTGCCAGCAGGCCCTCTAGGTCTGGGGCCAACGTCCTGACTTTC.

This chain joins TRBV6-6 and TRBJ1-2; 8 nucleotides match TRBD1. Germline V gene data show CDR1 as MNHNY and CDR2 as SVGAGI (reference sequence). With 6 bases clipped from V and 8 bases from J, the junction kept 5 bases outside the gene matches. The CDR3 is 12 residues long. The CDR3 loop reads CASSLQGGGYTF. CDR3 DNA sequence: TGTGCCAGCAGCCTACAGGGGGGCGGCTACACCTTC.

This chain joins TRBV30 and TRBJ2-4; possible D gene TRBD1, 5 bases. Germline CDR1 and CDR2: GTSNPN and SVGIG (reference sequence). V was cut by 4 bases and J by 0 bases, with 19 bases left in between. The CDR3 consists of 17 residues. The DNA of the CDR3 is TGTGCCTGGAATAAGGGGTCCCTGGCTGGAGCCAAAAACATTCAGTACTTC. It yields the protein CAWNKGSLAGAKNIQYF.

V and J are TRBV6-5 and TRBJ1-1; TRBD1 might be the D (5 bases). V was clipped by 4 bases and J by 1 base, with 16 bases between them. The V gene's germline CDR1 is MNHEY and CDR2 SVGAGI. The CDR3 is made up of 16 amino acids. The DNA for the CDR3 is TGTGCCAGCAGTTCGGGGGTATCGACAAGGAACACTGAAGCTTTCTTT. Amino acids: CASSSGVSTRNTEAFF.

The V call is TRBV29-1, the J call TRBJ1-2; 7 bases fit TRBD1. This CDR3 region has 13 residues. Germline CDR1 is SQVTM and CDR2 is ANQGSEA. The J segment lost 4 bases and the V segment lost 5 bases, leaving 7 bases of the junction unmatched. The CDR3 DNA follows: TGCAGCGTTCCCACAGGGACAGCCTATGGCTACACCTTC. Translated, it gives CSVPTGTAYGYTF.

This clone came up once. The CDR3 sequence: CASSFYPAESPEAFF. For the CDR3, the DNA is TGCGCCAGCAGCTTTTACCCCGCGGAGAGCCCTGAAGCTTTCTTT. The chain uses TRBV5-1 and TRBJ1-1; D gene ambiguous. CDR3 size: 15 residues. Germline loops: CDR1 SGHRS, CDR2 YFSETQ. The V end was cut by 2 bases, the J end by 6 bases, with 17 bases between.

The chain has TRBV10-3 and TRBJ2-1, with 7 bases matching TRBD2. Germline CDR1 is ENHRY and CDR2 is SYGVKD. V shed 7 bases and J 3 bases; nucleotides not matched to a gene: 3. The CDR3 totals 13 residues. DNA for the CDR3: TGTGCCATCAAGGCTAGCGGCTACAATGAGCAGTTCTTC. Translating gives CAIKASGYNEQFF.

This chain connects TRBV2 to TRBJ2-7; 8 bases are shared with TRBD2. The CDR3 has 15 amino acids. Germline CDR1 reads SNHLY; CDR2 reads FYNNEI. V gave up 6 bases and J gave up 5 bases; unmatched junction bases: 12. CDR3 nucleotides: TGTGCCAGCAGCGGGGGACTAGTCTTCCGGGACGAGCAGTACTTC. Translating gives CASSGGLVFRDEQYF.